The entry below describes one T cell receptor beta chain. The participants were between roughly 18 and 89 years old and came from 24 US areas. Participants reported their clinical history, and cohort assignment relied on those reports. Cohort 3 donors were reported recovered after two negative PCRs, clearance, or symptom resolution. The sample comes from a study of blood T cell repertoires in COVID-19. From germline, CDR1 is SGHDN and CDR2 FVKESK. Trimming removed 1 base from V and 7 bases from J, with 7 bases in between. The CDR3 length is 13 residues. The protocol was immunoSEQ multiplex PCR, while the TCRdb copy is restricted to in-frame clones and leaves out a portion. The repertoire holds around 270,000 clones, with approximately 85% as singletons.

The chain uses TRBV14 and TRBJ2-2; D is undetermined. The source is a woman aged 30 to 39 who had recovered from COVID-19. Sequenced: PBMCs or T cells enriched from blood (not recorded which). CDR3 sequence: CASSQVPVGELFF. CDR3 DNA: TGTGCCAGCAGCCAAGTCCCAGTCGGGGAGCTGTTTTTT.